This T cell receptor (beta chain) was retrieved from a study of blood T cell repertoires in COVID-19. Study context: Sites across the United States, Italy and Spain contributed samples from acute and convalescent COVID-19.

The germline CDR1 and CDR2 sequences are SGHDT and YYEEEE. Trimming shortened V by 2 bases and J by 11 bases, and 13 bases separated the two germline ends. The CDR3 runs 13 residues. In the authors' workflow: Reference gene primer amplification in the assay estimated nucleated cell counts. Using immunoSEQ multiplex PCR, the repertoire was profiled, and TCRdb retains in-frame clones only, with some absent. That table supplies the V and J calls and clone size; D and trimming were determined from the DNA. The top ten clones hold about 10% of a sample with around 80,000 clones, 82% of them seen once. Source material: peripheral blood. J is TRBJ1-4 and V is TRBV5-6, with D possibly matching TRBD1 (5 bases). The TCR sequence derives from a man aged 55-75 years with acute or convalescent COVID-19. The CDR3 DNA reads TGTGCCAGCAGCTTTCTCAGGGAGGAGAAACTGTTTTTT. It yields the protein CASSFLREEKLFF.